The rows below give T cell receptor beta chains drawn from one sample of a study of blood T cells in healthy people across ages. MiXCR, run by TCRdb on the 5' RACE reads, gives a single entry per CDR3 protein. The sample contains more than 650,000 distinct CDR3 sequences, roughly 50% of which appear only once. The specimen sequenced was blood. Receptors originate from a man at least 80 years old in good health. Both conserved end residues are part of each CDR3. Each record gives: J gene, V gene, clone size, D gene, CDR3 DNA, CDR3 protein. The D gene is left open where the match is weak. The size entry is marked missing in some rows and otherwise reads once, few, many or a size class.

j_call: TRBJ2-7
v_call: TRBV15
clone_size: NA
d_call: NA
cdr3_nt: TGTGCCACCAGCAGAGATCACGGGGTAACCTACGAGCAGTACTTC
cdr3_aa: CATSRDHGVTYEQYF

j_call: TRBJ2-2
v_call: TRBV29-1
clone_size: NA
d_call: NA
cdr3_nt: TGCAGCGTTGGGCAGGCGGCGAACACCGGGGAGCTGTTTTTT
cdr3_aa: CSVGQAANTGELFF

j_call: TRBJ2-1
v_call: TRBV10-1
clone_size: once
d_call: TRBD2
cdr3_nt: TGCGCCAGCAGTACCCGGCTAGCGGGAGATAATGAGCAGTTCTTC
cdr3_aa: CASSTRLAGDNEQFF

j_call: TRBJ2-7
v_call: TRBV5-4
clone_size: NA
d_call: NA
cdr3_nt: TGTGCCAGCAAACCAGGTAGCAGGAACTCCTACGAGCAGTACTTC
cdr3_aa: CASKPGSRNSYEQYF

j_call: TRBJ2-1
v_call: TRBV7-3
clone_size: many
d_call: NA
cdr3_nt: TGTGCCAGCAGCTTAACTCAGAGCTCCTACAATGAGCAGTTCTTC
cdr3_aa: CASSLTQSSYNEQFF

j_call: TRBJ1-6
v_call: TRBV7-3
clone_size: NA
d_call: NA
cdr3_nt: TGTGCCAGCAGCCAACGTGGTGGGGGCAGGCTCGGAACCCTCCACTTT
cdr3_aa: CASSQRGGGRLGTLHF

j_call: TRBJ2-1
v_call: TRBV7-9
clone_size: few
d_call: NA
cdr3_nt: TGTGCCAGCAGCCAACAGGGTTACAATGAGCAGTTCTTC
cdr3_aa: CASSQQGYNEQFF

j_call: TRBJ2-3
v_call: TRBV3-1
clone_size: few
d_call: TRBD1
cdr3_nt: TGTGCCAGCAGCCACAGGGGGATGTCTGATACGCAGTATTTT
cdr3_aa: CASSHRGMSDTQYF

j_call: TRBJ2-1
v_call: TRBV28
clone_size: NA
d_call: NA
cdr3_nt: TGTGCCAGCAGTTTGTCTACTTCCTACAATGAGCAGTTCTTC
cdr3_aa: CASSLSTSYNEQFF

j_call: TRBJ2-1
v_call: TRBV20-1
clone_size: NA
d_call: TRBD2
cdr3_nt: TGCAGTGGAGTGGTTGTGAGGCTAGCGGGGGTTAATGAGCAGTTCTTC
cdr3_aa: CSGVVVRLAGVNEQFF

j_call: TRBJ1-1
v_call: TRBV6-5
clone_size: NA
d_call: NA
cdr3_nt: TGTGCCAGCAGGCCGGCGGGGGGAGGGACTGAAGCTTTCTTT
cdr3_aa: CASRPAGGGTEAFF

j_call: TRBJ1-1
v_call: TRBV7-8
clone_size: NA
d_call: NA
cdr3_nt: TGTGCCAGCAGCAGCCTTGGGGGCTTAATGAACACTGAAGCTTTCTTT
cdr3_aa: CASSSLGGLMNTEAFF

j_call: TRBJ2-7
v_call: TRBV19
clone_size: NA
d_call: NA
cdr3_nt: TGTGCCAGTAGTATAGATGGAAGCAGGGTCTACGAGCAGTACTTC
cdr3_aa: CASSIDGSRVYEQYF